These 3 T cell receptor beta chains came from one sample sequenced in a study of spatial heterogeneity in lung cancer. Noted time point: sample taken at primary tumor resection. From tumor, nontumor lung or frozen PBMC, whole RNA was taken unsorted for sequencing. TCRdb reprocessed the 5' RACE reads with MiXCR, giving one entry per CDR3 protein. The data show about 50,000 distinct CDR3 sequences, less than 8.5% seen once. The input for sequencing was PBMCs, taken at surgery. The receptors stem from a female donor with early-stage non-small cell lung cancer.

V gene TRBV6-1 combines with J gene TRBJ1-2, with D possibly TRBD1 on 6 matching bases. The germline gives CDR1 MNHNS, CDR2 SASEGT. The CDR3 is made up of 13 amino acids. The V end was cut by 6 bases, the J end by 7 bases, with 15 bases between. The CDR3 protein is CASSHDRLAGYTF. In nucleotides, the CDR3 is TGTGCCAGCAGCCACGACAGGTTGGCTGGCTACACCTTC.

This chain links TRBV6-5 with TRBJ2-7; 12 bases map to TRBD2. This CDR3 contains 16 residues. Germline V gene lookup returns CDR1 MNHEY and CDR2 SVGAGI. Trimming at V came to 2 bases and at J to 3 bases, leaving 5 bases not matched to a gene. The CDR3 region is CASSYPLLAGGYEQYF. The CDR3, as DNA: TGTGCCAGCAGTTACCCCCTACTAGCGGGGGGCTACGAGCAGTACTTC.

This clonotype was found a few times. V gene TRBV6-6 combines with J gene TRBJ2-7; 7 bases match TRBD2. J gave up 4 bases and V 0 bases, and 12 bases lay outside the gene matches. The CDR3 has 17 residues. Germline V gives CDR1 MNHNY, CDR2 SVGAGI (reference sequence). The CDR3 DNA reads TGTGCCAGCAGTTACTCATCAATCGCAAGCGGGAAATACGAGCAGTACTTC. Protein: CASSYSSIASGKYEQYF.